Listed here are 3 T cell receptor beta chains from one sample, sequenced in a study of cytomegalovirus exposure and HLA in healthy donors. In the PCR, 60 Vbeta and 13 Jbeta primers were used. Measured with immunoSEQ multiplex PCR; TCRdb has only the in-frame clones, and not every one. This listing includes roughly 190,000 clones. The sample was PBMCs. All receptors derive from a man in his thirties or forties in good health and CMV-seronegative.

The chain combines TRBV18 with TRBJ2-5, with no clear D. Germline V gives CDR1 KGHSH, CDR2 LQKENI. With 1 base removed from V and 1 base from J, the gap between germline ends came to 10 bases. The CDR3 sequence is 15 residues long. The CDR3 nucleotides are TGTGCCAGCTCACCACGTGAAGCCATCCAAGAGACCCAGTACTTC. Protein: CASSPREAIQETQYF.

The chain links TRBV19 to TRBJ1-2, with D tentatively TRBD1 (5 bases). The CDR3 runs 14 residues. V lost 1 base and J 7 bases, leaving 13 bases between the germline ends. Per the germline V gene, CDR1 is LNHDA and CDR2 is SQIVND (reference sequence). CDR3 sequence reads: CASSIGRDGVGYTF. CDR3 nucleotide sequence: TGTGCCAGTAGTATAGGGCGGGACGGTGTTGGCTACACCTTC. Full variable domain (remainder filled in from reference TRBV19 and TRBJ1-2): DGGITQSPKYLFRKEGQNVTLSCEQNLNHDAMYWYRQDPGQGLRLIYYSQIVNDFQKGDIAEGYSVSREKKESFPLTVTSAQKNPTAFYLCASSIGRDGVGYTFGSGTRLTVV.

The chain joins TRBV14 to TRBJ1-3; D uncertain. Deletions cut 3 bases from V and 7 bases from J, with 13 bases between. Per the germline V gene, CDR1 is SGHDN and CDR2 is FVKESK. The CDR3 has 14 residues. The CDR3 bases are TGTGCCAGCAGCCATCGGGGTGTAATTAACACCATATATTTT. Translating gives CASSHRGVINTIYF.